This entry features one T cell receptor beta chain sequence. CDR1 and CDR2 (germline): KGHSH, LQKENI. The CDR3 spans 14 residues. With 1 base removed from V and 4 bases from J, the gap between germline ends came to 7 bases. This entry belongs to a study of blood T cell repertoires in COVID-19. As originally analysed: Nucleated cell counts were estimated from reference gene primer amplification. The method was immunoSEQ multiplex PCR; TCRdb's version includes in-frame clones alone and lacks a portion of them. V and J calls and clone size are copied from that table; D and trimming were computed from the DNA. The data show about 46,000 clones, over 80% seen once.

The sample comprised peripheral blood. The V and J genes are TRBV18 and TRBJ1-4; D unresolved. The receptor comes from a human donor in a cohort sampled during active COVID-19. DNA of the CDR3: TGTGCCAGCTCACCACGAGAGGTTAATGAAAAACTGTTTTTT. This sequence encodes CASSPREVNEKLFF.